The rows below give T cell receptor beta chains drawn from one sample of a study of T cell responses to AZD1222 COVID-19 vaccine. Clones were read by immunoSEQ multiplex PCR, and TCRdb kept only the in-frame ones, dropping some. Altogether 89,000 or so clones are present, around 85% being singletons, with the ten largest covering approximately 8%. Here the sequenced sample was peripheral blood, taken on day 0 of AZD1222 vaccination. These TCRs come from an adult in good health. The CDR3 runs from the conserved cysteine through the conserved F or W. D genes are given only for firm matches. Clone size, where shown, is once, few, many, or a class for clones that have expanded.

size	V	J	D	DNA	CDR3
few	TRBV5-4	TRBJ1-5	NA	TGTGCCAGCAGCTTGGAGCCCAATCAGCCCCAGCATTTT	CASSLEPNQPQHF
NA	TRBV6-5	TRBJ2-7	TRBD1	TGTGCCAGCAGACCCGGGACAGGGGGCTCCTACGAGCAGTACTTC	CASRPGTGGSYEQYF
NA	TRBV19	TRBJ2-1	TRBD2	TGTGCCAGTAGTGGCGGACTAGCGGGAGAAAATGAGCAGTTCTTC	CASSGGLAGENEQFF
NA	TRBV11-3	TRBJ2-7	NA	TGTGCCAGCAGCAATCCTGGGGTCTACGAGCAGTACTTC	CASSNPGVYEQYF
NA	TRBV6-5	TRBJ1-6	NA	TGTGCCAGCAGGAAGACATGGGACAATTCACCCCTCCACTTT	CASRKTWDNSPLHF
NA	TRBV6-5	TRBJ1-2	TRBD1	TGTGCCAGCAGTATCCGACAGGGGGGAGGCTATGGCTACACCTTC	CASSIRQGGGYGYTF
NA	TRBV6-5	TRBJ2-7	TRBD2	TGTGCCAGCAGCCTAAATAGCGGGAGGTCGGGAGAGCAGTACTTC	CASSLNSGRSGEQYF
few	TRBV9	TRBJ2-1	TRBD2	TGTGCCAGCAGCGTGGGTACGGCGGGAGGGCCCCAGTTCTTC	CASSVGTAGGPQFF
few	TRBV19	TRBJ2-1	NA	TGTGCCAGTAGTATTAACGGAAACTCCTACAATGAGCAGTTCTTC	CASSINGNSYNEQFF
NA	TRBV6-2/TRBV6-3	TRBJ2-7	NA	TGTGCCAGCAGCGGAGGGTGGGTTCCCTACGAGCAGTACTTC	CASSGGWVPYEQYF
NA	TRBV27	TRBJ2-7	TRBD1	TGTGCCAGCAGTTTACCCGGGACAGGGGTCTACGAGCAGTACTTC	CASSLPGTGVYEQYF
NA	TRBV28	TRBJ1-1	NA	TGTGCCAGCAGTAAGGGTAGCACTGAAGCTTTCTTT	CASSKGSTEAFF
NA	TRBV7-2	TRBJ2-3	NA	TGTGCCAGCAGCTTAAATGGCGCTGAGGGTGATACGCAGTATTTT	CASSLNGAEGDTQYF
NA	TRBV11-2	TRBJ2-1	TRBD2	TGTGCCAGCAGCTTAGCCCACCGGACTAGCGGGAGTTGGGATGAGCAGTTCTTC	CASSLAHRTSGSWDEQFF
NA	TRBV12-3/TRBV12-4	TRBJ1-1	NA	TGTGCCAGCAGGGAAGGGGAGAACACTGAAGCTTTCTTT	CASREGENTEAFF
NA	TRBV7-2	TRBJ2-5	TRBD2	TGTGCCAGCAGCTTATCACTAGCGGGAGGCGGAGAGACCCAGTACTTC	CASSLSLAGGGETQYF
NA	TRBV6-6	TRBJ2-7	NA	TGTGCCAGCAGTTATAACGTCGGGGACTTCTCCTACGAGCAGTACTTC	CASSYNVGDFSYEQYF
few	TRBV7-9	TRBJ1-2	TRBD1	TGTGCCAGCAGCTCCAGACAGGGGGTAGAGAGTGGCTACACCTTC	CASSSRQGVESGYTF
NA	TRBV6-6	TRBJ1-3	NA	TGTGCCAGCAGTTCCCCAGGGGACCGCGGAAACACCATATATTTT	CASSSPGDRGNTIYF
NA	TRBV19	TRBJ1-2	TRBD1	TGTGCCAGTAGCGGACAGGGGTATGGCTACACCTTC	CASSGQGYGYTF
once	TRBV30	TRBJ1-4	TRBD1	TGTGCCTGGAGTCAAGGGACAGATGAAAAACTGTTTTTT	CAWSQGTDEKLFF
NA	TRBV11-2	TRBJ2-3	TRBD2	TGTGCCAGCAGCTTAGGCGGGAGGGCAAATACGCAGTATTTT	CASSLGGRANTQYF
NA	TRBV7-3	TRBJ2-5	NA	TGTGCCAGCAGCTTAATGGCAGGAGTGGAGACCCAGTACTTC	CASSLMAGVETQYF
NA	TRBV27	TRBJ2-7	TRBD2	TGTGCCAGCAGTCCGACTAGCGGGCTGGCTCGAGAGCAGTACTTC	CASSPTSGLAREQYF
NA	TRBV2	TRBJ1-5	TRBD1	TGTGCCAGCACCGGCGACAGGGTGGGTCAGCCCCAGCATTTT	CASTGDRVGQPQHF
NA	TRBV6-5	TRBJ1-5	NA	TGTGCCAGCAGTTACGACAGTTACAATCAGCCCCAGCATTTT	CASSYDSYNQPQHF
NA	TRBV2	TRBJ2-5	TRBD2	TGTGCCAGCAGTCCCGGTCTAGCGGCCGGGGAGACCCAGTACTTC	CASSPGLAAGETQYF
NA	TRBV21-1	TRBJ1-1	NA	TGTGCCAGCACATCGGCCTGGAACACTGAAGCTTTCTTT	CASTSAWNTEAFF
NA	TRBV24-1	TRBJ1-2	TRBD1	TGTGCCACCCACGGGACAGGGGGCATTGGCTACACCTTC	CATHGTGGIGYTF
NA	TRBV5-1	TRBJ2-5	TRBD1	TGCGCCAGCAGCTTTCAGGGGGCCGGTGAGACCCAGTACTTC	CASSFQGAGETQYF
NA	TRBV24-1	TRBJ1-1	NA	TGTGCCACCAGTGATGGGCAGGGCCGAGGAAGGGCTTTCTTT	CATSDGQGRGRAFF
NA	TRBV18	TRBJ2-1	TRBD2	TGTGCCAGCTCACCGCGGACTAGCGGGCCGCACAATGAGCAGTTCTTC	CASSPRTSGPHNEQFF
NA	TRBV5-8	TRBJ2-5	NA	TGTGCCAGCAGCTCCGTTGAAGGGGGGACCCAGTACTTC	CASSSVEGGTQYF
NA	TRBV7-2	TRBJ2-1	TRBD1	TGTGCCAGCAGATATGGGACAGCCTACAATGAGCAGTTCTTC	CASRYGTAYNEQFF
NA	TRBV11-3	TRBJ1-1	NA	TGTGCCAGCAGCTCAGCGGGGTCGGGGAACACTGAAGCTTTCTTT	CASSSAGSGNTEAFF
NA	TRBV11-3	TRBJ2-1	TRBD2	TGTGCCAGCAGCTTAGAGGTTTCGCTAGCGGGAGATCTTGAGCAGTTCTTC	CASSLEVSLAGDLEQFF
NA	TRBV4-1	TRBJ1-6	TRBD1	TGCGCCAGCAGCCTGGGGGAGGACAGGGTGGATTCACCCCTCCACTTT	CASSLGEDRVDSPLHF
NA	TRBV7-2	TRBJ1-1	NA	TGTGCCAGCAGCACGACCGGGACCCAGTGGGGGGGGCGGACAACTGAAGCTTTCTTT	CASSTTGTQWGGRTTEAFF
NA	TRBV5-1	TRBJ1-1	TRBD1	TGCGCCAGCAGCGCCGGGACAGTAAACACTGAAGCTTTCTTT	CASSAGTVNTEAFF
NA	TRBV9	TRBJ1-2	TRBD1	TGTGCCAGCAGCGTAGGCGGCGGGACAGCTTATGGCTACACCTTC	CASSVGGGTAYGYTF
NA	TRBV7-2	TRBJ1-2	NA	TGTGCCAGCAGCTCCGGGACCGGAGACTATGGCTACACCTTC	CASSSGTGDYGYTF